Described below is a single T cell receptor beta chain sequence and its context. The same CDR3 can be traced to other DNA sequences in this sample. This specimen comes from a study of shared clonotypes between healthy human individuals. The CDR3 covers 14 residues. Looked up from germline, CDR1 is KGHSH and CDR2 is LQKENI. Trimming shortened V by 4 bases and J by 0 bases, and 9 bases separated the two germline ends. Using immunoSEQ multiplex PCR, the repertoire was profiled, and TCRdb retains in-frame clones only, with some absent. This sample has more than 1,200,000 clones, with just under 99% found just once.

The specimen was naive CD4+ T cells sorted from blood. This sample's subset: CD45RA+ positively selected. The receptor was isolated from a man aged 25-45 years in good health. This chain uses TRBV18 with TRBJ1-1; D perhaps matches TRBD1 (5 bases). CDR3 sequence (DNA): TGTGCCAGCTCACGGGGGGGAATGAACACTGAAGCTTTCTTT. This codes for CASSRGGMNTEAFF.